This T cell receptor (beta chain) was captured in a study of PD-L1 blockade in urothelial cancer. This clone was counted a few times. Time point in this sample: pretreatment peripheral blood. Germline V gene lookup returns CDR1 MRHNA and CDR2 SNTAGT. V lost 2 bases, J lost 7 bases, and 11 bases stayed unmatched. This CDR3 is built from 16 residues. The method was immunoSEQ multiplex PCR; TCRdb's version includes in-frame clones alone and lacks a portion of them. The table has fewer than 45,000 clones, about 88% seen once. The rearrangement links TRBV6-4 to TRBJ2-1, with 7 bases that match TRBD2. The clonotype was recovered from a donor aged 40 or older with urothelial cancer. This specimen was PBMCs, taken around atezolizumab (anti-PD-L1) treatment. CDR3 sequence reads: CASSDGAGEGENEQFF. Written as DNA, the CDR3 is TGTGCCAGCAGTGACGGGGCGGGAGAGGGTGAGAATGAGCAGTTCTTC.